These 26 T cell receptor beta chains came from one sample sequenced in a study of blood T cell repertoires in COVID-19. Sequenced by immunoSEQ multiplex PCR; TCRdb stores in-frame clones only, minus some. The sample lists over 300,000 clones, 85% occurring once. The specimen sequenced was peripheral blood. The receptor set was obtained from a human donor in a cohort sampled during active COVID-19.

The chain couples TRBV5-6 to TRBJ1-3; D is undetermined. V gave up 3 bases and J gave up 0 bases, with 13 bases separating them. CDR1 and CDR2 (germline): SGHDT, YYEEEE. The CDR3 is 16 residues long. In nucleotides, the CDR3 is TGTGCCAGCAGCTCGCGCCAGACATTCTCTGGAAACACCATATATTTT. Translating gives CASSSRQTFSGNTIYF.

The rearrangement uses TRBV3-1 (or the pseudogene TRBV3-2) and TRBJ1-2; D uncertain. Germline CDR1 LGHDT, CDR2 YNNKEL (reference sequence). Trimming left V 4 bases short and J 4 bases short, with 13 bases between. The CDR3 has 14 residues. The CDR3 reads CASSLSGNTYGYTF. The CDR3 nucleotides read TGTGCCAGCAGCCTATCCGGGAACACCTATGGCTACACCTTC.

V gene TRBV5-1 combines with J gene TRBJ2-3; D call uncertain. CDR1 SGHRS and CDR2 YFSETQ come from the germline V gene. V lost 4 bases and J 0 bases, leaving 15 bases between the germline ends. The CDR3 runs to 16 residues. The CDR3 protein is CASSMAYSPSTDTQYF. CDR3 coding DNA: TGCGCCAGCAGCATGGCCTATTCCCCTAGCACAGATACGCAGTATTTT.

The chain has TRBV3-1 (or the pseudogene TRBV3-2) and TRBJ1-4; the match to TRBD1 covers 7 bases. V was clipped by 2 bases and J by 4 bases; unmatched bases: 4. Germline CDR1 is LGHDT and CDR2 is YNNKEL (reference sequence). The CDR3 sequence is 15 residues long. CDR3: CASSQQGGNNEKLFF. Here the CDR3 DNA reads TGTGCCAGCAGCCAACAGGGGGGCAATAATGAAAAACTGTTTTTT.

This clone occurred once. The V gene is TRBV4-1, the J gene TRBJ2-7, with D unresolved. Germline CDR1 reads MGHRA; CDR2 reads YSYEKL. V was cut by 1 base and J by 2 bases, with 15 bases left in between. The CDR3 is 16 residues long. As DNA, the CDR3 is TGCGCCAGCAGCCAAGTGACCGCGGCACTCCCCTACGAGCAGTACTTC. It is translated as CASSQVTAALPYEQYF.

The chain recombines TRBV7-2 with TRBJ1-5, with TRBD1 identical over 9 bases. V was clipped by 6 bases and J by 6 bases; unmatched bases: 9. Germline CDR1 SGHTA, CDR2 FQGNSA. The CDR3 runs 15 residues. CDR3 sequence (DNA): TGTGCCAGCAGAGCCGGGACAGGGATGGGTCAGCCCCAGCATTTT. Its protein product is CASRAGTGMGQPQHF.

V is TRBV10-3 and J is TRBJ1-1; D gene ambiguous. Germline V gene sequence: CDR1 ENHRY, CDR2 SYGVKD. Trimming pared 6 bases from V and 2 bases from J, leaving 13 bases between. The CDR3 has 14 amino acids. CDR3 DNA sequence: TGTGCCATCAGCGGAGGGATATACAACACTGAAGCTTTCTTT. It translates to CAISGGIYNTEAFF.

This chain connects TRBV3-1 (or the pseudogene TRBV3-2) to TRBJ2-7; D is perhaps TRBD1 (6 bases). Trimming removed 5 bases from V and 4 bases from J, with 9 bases in between. Germline CDR1 reads LGHDT; CDR2 reads YNNKEL (reference sequence). The CDR3 runs 12 residues. The chain's CDR3 is CASSRGWYEQYF. DNA of the CDR3: TGTGCCAGCAGCAGGGGGTGGTACGAGCAGTACTTC.

In its sample, this clone was seen a few times. The chain recombines TRBV5-6 with TRBJ1-5, with D perhaps TRBD1 (5 bases). Trimming pared 1 base from V and 9 bases from J, leaving 17 bases between. Germline CDR1 reads SGHDT; CDR2 reads YYEEEE. The CDR3 is made up of 15 amino acids. CDR3 nucleotides: TGTGCCAGCAGCTTGTTCACAGGCCATGCTCTGCCCCAGCATTTT. Its translation is CASSLFTGHALPQHF.

The rearrangement joins TRBV5-8 to TRBJ2-2, with TRBD2 matching over 10 bases. After removal of 4 bases from V and 4 bases from J, the junction contained 4 bases not matched to a gene. The CDR3 has 15 residues. Germline loops: CDR1 SGHTS, CDR2 YDEGEE. This CDR3 reads CASSIAGGFTGELFF. As DNA, the CDR3 is TGTGCCAGCAGCATAGCGGGGGGTTTCACCGGGGAGCTGTTTTTT.

V usage is TRBV12-5 and J usage is TRBJ2-1; no definite D call. V lost 1 base and J lost 7, with 17 bases in between. Germline-derived CDR1 and CDR2 are LGHNT and FRNRAP. This CDR3 spans 16 amino acids. The CDR3: CASGLGVVHAENEQFF. CDR3 bases: TGTGCTAGTGGTTTGGGCGTCGTTCATGCTGAGAATGAGCAGTTCTTC.

The chain recombines TRBV10-2 with TRBJ1-2, with 7 bases lining up with TRBD1. CDR1 is WSHSY and CDR2 is SAAADI in the germline V gene. The CDR3 loop spans 16 amino acids. Germline trimming cut 1 base from V and 7 bases from J; bases unmatched to any gene: 12. CDR3: CASSELRTGGLRGYTF. CDR3 nucleotide sequence: TGCGCCAGCAGTGAGTTACGGACAGGAGGTTTGCGTGGCTACACCTTC.

This clone appeared once. The V and J genes are TRBV10-3 and TRBJ2-7; 8 nucleotides agree with TRBD1. The CDR3 spans 14 residues. Germline lookup yields CDR1 ENHRY and CDR2 SYGVKD. Trimming cost V 6 bases and J 2 bases; bases outside gene matches: 6. The CDR3 bases are TGTGCCATCAGAAAAGGACAGGGTGCCTACGAGCAGTACTTC. It translates to CAIRKGQGAYEQYF.

The chain joins TRBV3-1 (or the pseudogene TRBV3-2) to TRBJ1-4; 9 bases match TRBD1. Germline assignment: CDR1 LGHDT and CDR2 YNNKEL (reference sequence). Losses at the gene ends were 3 bases for V and 0 bases for J; bases not matched to a gene: 8. The CDR3 runs 18 residues. CDR3 in DNA: TGTGCCAGCAGCCAGGGACAGGGTAAAAGGGCAACTAATGAAAAACTGTTTTTT. It translates to CASSQGQGKRATNEKLFF.

This rearrangement joins TRBV15 to TRBJ2-7; a weak D match, TRBD2 (5 bases). Germline V gene sequence: CDR1 LNHNV, CDR2 YYDKDF (reference sequence). V lost 8 bases, J lost 2 bases, and 13 bases lay in between. This CDR3 contains 13 residues. The CDR3 coding sequence is TGTGCCACCTCGACGGAAGCGGCCTACGAGCAGTACTTC. Its translation is CATSTEAAYEQYF.

The genes are TRBV2 and TRBJ2-3; 10 bases are shared with TRBD2. J lost 3 bases, V lost 10 bases, and 4 bases had no gene match. Germline V gene data show CDR1 as SNHLY and CDR2 as FYNNEI. This CDR3 region has 13 residues. CDR3 loop: CATTSGLTDTQYF. The CDR3 nucleotides read TGTGCCACGACTAGCGGGTTAACAGATACGCAGTATTTT.

This clone was counted a few times. CDR3 amino acids: CASSFGGNTEAFF. CDR3 sequence (DNA): TGTGCCAGCAGCTTCGGGGGGAACACTGAAGCTTTCTTT. This chain joins TRBV7-3 and TRBJ1-1; possibly TRBD1 for D (5 bases). Germline lookup yields CDR1 SGHTA and CDR2 FQGTGA. V was shortened by 3 bases and J by 1 base, with 6 bases between the two germline ends. CDR3 length: 13 residues.

The J gene is TRBJ2-7, the V gene TRBV19; 8 bases fit TRBD1. Looked up from germline, CDR1 is LNHDA and CDR2 is SQIVND (reference sequence). The CDR3 has 14 amino acids. V was clipped by 6 bases and J by 4 bases; unmatched bases: 8. The CDR3 region is CASRPWGQDYEQYF. The CDR3 region has the DNA TGTGCCAGTAGACCCTGGGGACAGGATTACGAGCAGTACTTC. Together with reference TRBV19 and TRBJ2-7, the CDR3 gives the full variable domain: DGGITQSPKYLFRKEGQNVTLSCEQNLNHDAMYWYRQDPGQGLRLIYYSQIVNDFQKGDIAEGYSVSREKKESFPLTVTSAQKNPTAFYLCASRPWGQDYEQYFGPGTRLTVT.

This sequence joins TRBV7-6 and TRBJ1-3, with TRBD1 matching 7 bases. The V segment lost 5 bases and the J segment 0 bases; nucleotides outside the gene matches: 7. In germline, CDR1 is SGHVS, CDR2 FNYEAQ. CDR3 length equals 16 residues. CDR3 region: CASSPRDSRSGNTIYF. The CDR3 nucleotides read TGTGCCAGCAGCCCCCGGGACAGCCGCTCTGGAAACACCATATATTTT. The full variable domain, completed using reference TRBV7-6 and TRBJ1-3, is GAGVSQSPRYKVTKRGQDVALRCDPISGHVSLYWYRQALGQGPEFLTYFNYEAQQDKSGLPNDRFSAERPEGSISTLTIQRTEQRDSAMYRCASSPRDSRSGNTIYFGEGSWLTVV.

The chain recombines TRBV5-6 with TRBJ2-7, with TRBD1 identical over 7 bases. The CDR3 sequence is 15 residues long. Unmatched junction bases numbered 5, after V lost 2 bases and J lost 0 bases. CDR1 SGHDT and CDR2 YYEEEE come from the germline V gene. CDR3 in amino acids: CASSFPGQSSYEQYF. The CDR3 bases are TGTGCCAGCAGCTTCCCGGGACAGAGCTCCTACGAGCAGTACTTC.

The chain combines TRBV14 with TRBJ2-2, with D hard to call. V lost 1 base to trimming and J lost 6 bases, with 6 bases between them. Germline-derived CDR1 and CDR2 are SGHDN and FVKESK. CDR3 length equals 13 residues. The CDR3 spells CASSQVSSGELFF. The CDR3 DNA reads as TGTGCCAGCAGCCAAGTGTCGTCCGGGGAGCTGTTTTTT.

The chain has TRBV15 and TRBJ1-3; no reliable D call. Germline values: CDR1 LNHNV, CDR2 YYDKDF (reference sequence). With 0 bases removed from V and 2 bases from J, the gap between germline ends came to 11 bases. The length of the CDR3 is 16 residues. CDR3 amino acids: CATSRDLQGAGNTIYF. In nucleotides, the CDR3 is TGTGCCACCAGCAGAGATCTTCAAGGAGCTGGAAACACCATATATTTT.

This sequence joins TRBV11-2 and TRBJ2-6; TRBD1 is a possible D gene (5 bases). The CDR3 runs to 17 residues. Germline values: CDR1 SGHAT, CDR2 FQNNGV. V lost 5 bases, J lost 2 bases, and 16 bases lay in between. The CDR3 DNA sequence: TGTGCCAGCAGCACCTTCCTAGGGGTGCCTGGGGCCAACGTCCTGACTTTC. It is translated as CASSTFLGVPGANVLTF. The entire variable domain, with the rest obtained from reference TRBV11-2 and TRBJ2-6, is as follows: EAGVAQSPRYKIIEKRQSVAFWCNPISGHATLYWYQQILGQGPKLLIQFQNNGVVDDSQLPKDRFSAERLKGVDSTLKIQPAKLEDSAVYLCASSTFLGVPGANVLTFGAGSRLTVL.

The CDR3 nucleotides read TGTGCCAGCAGTCTGGAAAAAGGGACAGGTCGGCGCACCGGGGAGCTGTTTTTT. Protein: CASSLEKGTGRRTGELFF. This rearrangement joins TRBV6-6 to TRBJ2-2; 8 bases match TRBD1. CDR1 and CDR2 (germline): MNHNY, SVGAGI (reference sequence). Trimming removed 5 bases from V and 4 bases from J; junction bases left unmatched: 15. The CDR3 extends over 18 amino acids.

The chain uses TRBV5-6 and TRBJ1-6, with no clear D. CDR3 size: 13 residues. Germline loops: CDR1 SGHDT, CDR2 YYEEEE. With 1 base removed from V and 6 bases from J, the gap between germline ends came to 5 bases. CDR3 DNA sequence: TGTGCCAGCAGCTTGCCGGGTAATTCACCCCTCCACTTT. Amino acids: CASSLPGNSPLHF.

As to this clone: A read error may account for a junction end that differs from germline. The V gene is TRBV6-1, the J gene TRBJ2-7, with a possible D match to TRBD1 (6 bases). The CDR3 totals 12 residues. In germline, CDR1 is MNHNS, CDR2 SASEGT. DNA for the CDR3: TGTGCCAGCAGTGAAAGGGGGACCAGTCAAAACTTC. It codes for CASSERGTSQNF.